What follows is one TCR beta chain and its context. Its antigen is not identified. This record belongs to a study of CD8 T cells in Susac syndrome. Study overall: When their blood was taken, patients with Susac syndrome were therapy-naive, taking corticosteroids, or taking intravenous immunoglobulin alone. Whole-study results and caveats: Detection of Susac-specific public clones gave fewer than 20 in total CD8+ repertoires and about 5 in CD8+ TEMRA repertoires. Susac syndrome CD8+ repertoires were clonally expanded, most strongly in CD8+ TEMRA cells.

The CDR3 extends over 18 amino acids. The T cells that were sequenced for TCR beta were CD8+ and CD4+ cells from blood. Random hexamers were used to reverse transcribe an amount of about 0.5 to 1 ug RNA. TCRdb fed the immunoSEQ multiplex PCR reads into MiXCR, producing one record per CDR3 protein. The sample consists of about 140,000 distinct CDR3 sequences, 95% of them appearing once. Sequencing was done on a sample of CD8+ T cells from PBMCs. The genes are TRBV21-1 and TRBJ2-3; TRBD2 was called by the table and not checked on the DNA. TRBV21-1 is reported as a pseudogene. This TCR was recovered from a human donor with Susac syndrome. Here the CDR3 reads CASSSTWTSGRGTDTQYF. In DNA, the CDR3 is TGTGCCAGCAGCTCGACCTGGACTAGCGGGAGGGGCACAGATACGCAGTATTTT.